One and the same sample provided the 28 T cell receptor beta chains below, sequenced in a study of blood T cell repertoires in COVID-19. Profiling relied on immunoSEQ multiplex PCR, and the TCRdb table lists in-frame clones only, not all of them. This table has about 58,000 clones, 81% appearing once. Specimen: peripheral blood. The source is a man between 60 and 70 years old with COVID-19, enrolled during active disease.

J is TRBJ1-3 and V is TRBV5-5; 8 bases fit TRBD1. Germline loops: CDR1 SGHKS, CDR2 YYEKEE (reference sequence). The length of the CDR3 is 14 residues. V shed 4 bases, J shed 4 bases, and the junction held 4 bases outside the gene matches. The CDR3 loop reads CASSGQGAGNTIYF. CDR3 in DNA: TGTGCCAGCAGCGGCCAGGGGGCCGGAAACACCATATATTTT.

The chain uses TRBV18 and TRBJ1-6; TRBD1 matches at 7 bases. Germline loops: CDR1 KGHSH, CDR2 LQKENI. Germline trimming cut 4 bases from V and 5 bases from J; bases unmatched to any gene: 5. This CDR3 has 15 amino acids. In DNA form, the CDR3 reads TGTGCCAGCTCACGGCAGGGGGTCAATAATTCACCCCTCCACTTT. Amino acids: CASSRQGVNNSPLHF.

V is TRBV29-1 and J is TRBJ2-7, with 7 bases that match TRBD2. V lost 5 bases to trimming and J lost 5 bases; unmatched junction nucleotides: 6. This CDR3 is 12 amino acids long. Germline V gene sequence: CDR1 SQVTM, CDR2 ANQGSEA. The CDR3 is CSVSSGNHEQYF. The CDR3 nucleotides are TGCAGCGTTTCCAGCGGGAACCACGAGCAGTACTTC.

CDR3 residues: CAISQPGQGGTEAFF. The CDR3 DNA reads TGTGCCATCAGTCAGCCCGGACAGGGCGGAACTGAAGCTTTCTTT. The V gene is TRBV10-3, the J gene TRBJ1-1; 8 bases are a match to TRBD1. CDR3 length: 15 residues. Unmatched junction bases numbered 10, after V lost 5 bases and J lost 5 bases. Per the germline V gene, CDR1 is ENHRY and CDR2 is SYGVKD.

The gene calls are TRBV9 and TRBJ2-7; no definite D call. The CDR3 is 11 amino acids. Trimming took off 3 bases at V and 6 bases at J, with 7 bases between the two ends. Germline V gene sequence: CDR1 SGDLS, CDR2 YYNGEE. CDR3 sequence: CASSGYGEQYF. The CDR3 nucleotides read TGTGCCAGCAGCGGGTACGGCGAGCAGTACTTC.

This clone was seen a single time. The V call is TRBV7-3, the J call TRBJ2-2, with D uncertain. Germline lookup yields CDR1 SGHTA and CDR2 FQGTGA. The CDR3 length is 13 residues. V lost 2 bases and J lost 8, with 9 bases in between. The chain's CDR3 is CASSLSALGELFF. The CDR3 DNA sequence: TGTGCCAGCAGCTTATCCGCGTTAGGGGAGCTGTTTTTT.

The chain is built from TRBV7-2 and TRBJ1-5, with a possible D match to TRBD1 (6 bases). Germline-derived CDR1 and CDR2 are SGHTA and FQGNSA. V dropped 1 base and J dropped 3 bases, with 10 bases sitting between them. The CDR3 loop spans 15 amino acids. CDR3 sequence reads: CASSLGPGDNQPQHF. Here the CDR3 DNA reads TGTGCCAGCAGCTTAGGTCCAGGGGACAATCAGCCCCAGCATTTT.

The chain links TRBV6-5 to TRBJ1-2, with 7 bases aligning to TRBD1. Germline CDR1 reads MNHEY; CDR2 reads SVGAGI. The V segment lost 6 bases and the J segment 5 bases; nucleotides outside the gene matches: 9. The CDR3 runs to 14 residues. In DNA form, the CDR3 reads TGTGCCAGCAGCTCCGAGACAGGGATGTATGGCTACACCTTC. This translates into CASSSETGMYGYTF.

The CDR3 coding sequence is TGTGCCAGCAGCAGGGGACAGGGAGGATATGGCTACACCTTC. Translation gives CASSRGQGGYGYTF. The chain uses TRBV6-5 and TRBJ1-2, with 9 bases fitting TRBD1. V was clipped by 6 bases and J by 5 bases; unmatched bases: 7. The germline gives CDR1 MNHEY, CDR2 SVGAGI. The CDR3 covers 14 residues.

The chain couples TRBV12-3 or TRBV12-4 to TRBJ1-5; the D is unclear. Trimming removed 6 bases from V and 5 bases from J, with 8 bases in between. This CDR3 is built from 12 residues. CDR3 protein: CASSRVHQPQHF. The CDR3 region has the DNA TGTGCCAGCAGCCGGGTCCATCAGCCCCAGCATTTT.

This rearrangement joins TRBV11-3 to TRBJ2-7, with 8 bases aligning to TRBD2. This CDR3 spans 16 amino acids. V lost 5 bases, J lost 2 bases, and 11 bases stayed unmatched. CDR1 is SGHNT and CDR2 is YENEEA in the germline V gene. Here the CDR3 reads CASSLGLAGKTYEQYF. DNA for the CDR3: TGTGCCAGCAGCCTCGGGCTAGCGGGCAAGACCTACGAGCAGTACTTC.

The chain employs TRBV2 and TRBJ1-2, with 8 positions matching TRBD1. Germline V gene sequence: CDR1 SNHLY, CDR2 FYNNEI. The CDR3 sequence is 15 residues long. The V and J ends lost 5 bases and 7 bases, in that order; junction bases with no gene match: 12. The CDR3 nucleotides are TGTGCCAGCAGTATGACAGGGGCGACAACTCGTGGCTACACCTTC. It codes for CASSMTGATTRGYTF.

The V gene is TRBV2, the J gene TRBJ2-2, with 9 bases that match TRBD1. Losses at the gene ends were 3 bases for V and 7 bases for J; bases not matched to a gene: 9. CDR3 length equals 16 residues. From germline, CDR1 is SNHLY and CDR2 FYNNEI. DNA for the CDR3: TGTGCCAGCAGTGAGATGCTACAGGGGGCAGGCGGGGAGCTGTTTTTT. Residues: CASSEMLQGAGGELFF. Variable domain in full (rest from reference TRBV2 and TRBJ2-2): EPEVTQTPSHQVTQMGQEVILRCVPISNHLYFYWYRQILGQKVEFLVSFYNNEISEKSEIFDDQFSVERPDGSNFTLKIRSTKLEDSAMYFCASSEMLQGAGGELFFGEGSRLTVL.

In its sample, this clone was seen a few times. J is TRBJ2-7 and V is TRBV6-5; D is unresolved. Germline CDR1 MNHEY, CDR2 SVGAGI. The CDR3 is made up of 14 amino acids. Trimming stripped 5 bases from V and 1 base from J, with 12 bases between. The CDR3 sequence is CASSNDAGSYEQYF. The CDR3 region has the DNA TGTGCCAGCAGTAATGACGCAGGATCCTACGAGCAGTACTTC.

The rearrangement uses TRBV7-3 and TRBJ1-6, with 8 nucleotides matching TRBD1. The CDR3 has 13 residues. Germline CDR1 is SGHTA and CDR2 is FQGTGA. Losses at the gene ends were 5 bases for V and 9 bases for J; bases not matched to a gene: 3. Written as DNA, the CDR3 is TGTGCCAGCAGCCCCGACAGGGGTTCACCCCTCCACTTT. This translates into CASSPDRGSPLHF.

The CDR3 is CAIRRREDTEAFF. Here the CDR3 DNA reads TGTGCCATCAGGCGCAGGGAGGACACTGAAGCTTTCTTT. The chain combines TRBV10-3 with TRBJ1-1, with D possibly TRBD1 on 5 matching bases. V gave up 6 bases and J gave up 3 bases, with 11 bases separating them. The CDR3 is 13 residues long. The germline gives CDR1 ENHRY, CDR2 SYGVKD.

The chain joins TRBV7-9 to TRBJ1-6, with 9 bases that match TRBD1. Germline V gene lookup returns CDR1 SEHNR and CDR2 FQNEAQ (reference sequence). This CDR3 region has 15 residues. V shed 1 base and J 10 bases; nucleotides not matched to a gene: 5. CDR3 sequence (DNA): TGTGCCAGCAGCTTAGGGGACAGGGTAGGGTCACCCCTCCACTTT. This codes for CASSLGDRVGSPLHF.

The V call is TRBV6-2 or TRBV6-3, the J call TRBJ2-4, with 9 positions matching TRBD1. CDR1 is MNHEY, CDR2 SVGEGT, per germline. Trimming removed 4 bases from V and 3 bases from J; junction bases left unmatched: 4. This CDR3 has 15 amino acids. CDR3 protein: CASSWDRVGKNIQYF. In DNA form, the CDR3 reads TGTGCCAGCAGTTGGGACAGGGTAGGCAAAAACATTCAGTACTTC.

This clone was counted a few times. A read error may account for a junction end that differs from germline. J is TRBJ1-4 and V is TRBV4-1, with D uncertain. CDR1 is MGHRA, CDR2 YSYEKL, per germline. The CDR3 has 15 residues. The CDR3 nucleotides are TGCGCCAGCAGCCAAATACCCACAACCAATGAAAAACTGTTTTTT. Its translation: CASSQIPTTNEKLFF.

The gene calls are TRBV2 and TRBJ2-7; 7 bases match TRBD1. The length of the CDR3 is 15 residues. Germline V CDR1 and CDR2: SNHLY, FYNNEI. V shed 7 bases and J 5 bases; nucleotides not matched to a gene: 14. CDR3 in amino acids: CASKEQGYFADEQYF. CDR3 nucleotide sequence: TGTGCCAGCAAGGAACAGGGGTATTTTGCCGACGAGCAGTACTTC.

The CDR3 sequence is CATPGTGMRNSPLHF. The CDR3 DNA sequence: TGCGCCACGCCTGGGACAGGGATGCGTAATTCACCCCTCCACTTT. The rearrangement links TRBV10-1 to TRBJ1-6, with 9 bases that match TRBD1. Germline V gene lookup returns CDR1 WNHNN and CDR2 SYGVQD (reference sequence). The CDR3 is 15 residues long. The V segment lost 10 bases and the J segment 6 bases; nucleotides outside the gene matches: 10.

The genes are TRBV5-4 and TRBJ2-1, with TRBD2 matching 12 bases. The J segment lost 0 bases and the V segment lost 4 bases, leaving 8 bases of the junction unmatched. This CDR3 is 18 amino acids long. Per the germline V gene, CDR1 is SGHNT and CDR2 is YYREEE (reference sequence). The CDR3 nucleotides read TGTGCCAGCAGCCAAGGACTAGCGGGGCACGGCTCCTACAATGAGCAGTTCTTC. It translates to CASSQGLAGHGSYNEQFF. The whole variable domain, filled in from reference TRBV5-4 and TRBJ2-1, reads ETGVTQSPTHLIKTRGQQVTLRCSSQSGHNTVSWYQQALGQGPQFIFQYYREEENGRGNFPPRFSGLQFPNYSSELNVNALELDDSALYLCASSQGLAGHGSYNEQFFGPGTRLTVL.

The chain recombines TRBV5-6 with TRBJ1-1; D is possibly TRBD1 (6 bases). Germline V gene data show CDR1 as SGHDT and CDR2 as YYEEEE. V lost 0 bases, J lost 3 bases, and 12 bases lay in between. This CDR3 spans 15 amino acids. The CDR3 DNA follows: TGTGCCAGCAGCTTGGCCGGGGGGGCGGACACTGAAGCTTTCTTT. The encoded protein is CASSLAGGADTEAFF.

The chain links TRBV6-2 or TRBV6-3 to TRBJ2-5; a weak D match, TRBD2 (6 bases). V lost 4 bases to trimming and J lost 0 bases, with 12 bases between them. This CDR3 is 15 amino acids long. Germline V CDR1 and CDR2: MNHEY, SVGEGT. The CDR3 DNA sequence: TGTGCCAGCAGTTCGGGGACTTCTTACCAAGAGACCCAGTACTTC. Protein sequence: CASSSGTSYQETQYF.

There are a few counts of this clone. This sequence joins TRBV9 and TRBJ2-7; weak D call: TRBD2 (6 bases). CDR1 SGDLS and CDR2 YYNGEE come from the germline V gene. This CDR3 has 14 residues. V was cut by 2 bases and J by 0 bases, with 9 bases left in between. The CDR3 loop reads CASSVGLDSYEQYF. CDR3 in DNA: TGTGCCAGCAGCGTGGGACTGGACTCCTACGAGCAGTACTTC.

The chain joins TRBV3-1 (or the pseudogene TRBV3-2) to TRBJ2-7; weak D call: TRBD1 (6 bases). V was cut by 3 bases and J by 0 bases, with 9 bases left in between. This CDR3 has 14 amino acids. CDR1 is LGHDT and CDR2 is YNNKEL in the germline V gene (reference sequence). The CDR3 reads CASSQQGLSYEQYF. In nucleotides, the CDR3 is TGTGCCAGCAGCCAGCAGGGGCTCTCCTACGAGCAGTACTTC.

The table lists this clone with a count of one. CDR3 amino acids: CASSGQGRQETQYF. In DNA, the CDR3 is TGCGCCAGCTCTGGACAGGGGAGACAAGAGACCCAGTACTTC. The V call is TRBV5-1, the J call TRBJ2-5; 9 bases line up with TRBD1. Losses at the gene ends were 7 bases for V and 2 bases for J; bases not matched to a gene: 6. There are 14 residues in the CDR3. Germline V gene data show CDR1 as SGHRS and CDR2 as YFSETQ.

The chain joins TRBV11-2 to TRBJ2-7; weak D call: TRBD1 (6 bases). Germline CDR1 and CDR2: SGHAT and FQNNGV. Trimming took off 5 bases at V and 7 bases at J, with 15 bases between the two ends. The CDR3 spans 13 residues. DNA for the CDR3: TGTGCCAGCAGCCCTCCAGGGGCTGAAGAGCAGTACTTC. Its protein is CASSPPGAEEQYF.